Following are 24 T cell receptor beta chains from one sample sequenced in a study of blood T cell repertoires in COVID-19. Using immunoSEQ multiplex PCR, the repertoire was profiled, and TCRdb retains in-frame clones only, with some absent. The sample lists under 300,000 clones, around 88% occurring once. Sequencing was performed on PBMCs or T cells enriched from blood (not recorded which). Receptors were obtained from a woman aged 35 to 49 with acute COVID-19.

This clone was observed once. The rearrangement links TRBV30 to TRBJ2-1; no clear D gene. The CDR3 contains 13 residues. Germline V CDR1 and CDR2: GTSNPN, SVGIG (reference sequence). The germline V and J ends were trimmed by 3 bases and 3 bases, with 9 bases remaining between them. CDR3 residues: CAWRGSSYNEQFF. In nucleotides, the CDR3 is TGTGCCTGGAGAGGCTCTAGCTACAATGAGCAGTTCTTC.

V gene TRBV5-4 combines with J gene TRBJ2-1; TRBD2 matches 9 bases. Germline lookup yields CDR1 SGHNT and CDR2 YYREEE (reference sequence). CDR3 size: 16 residues. The V gene end was trimmed by 4 bases and the J gene end by 7 bases; junction bases not matched to a gene: 12. The CDR3 reads CASSRVRRGGWNEQFF. In DNA, the CDR3 is TGTGCCAGCAGCCGGGTAAGGCGGGGGGGCTGGAATGAGCAGTTCTTC.

This rearrangement joins TRBV23-1 to TRBJ1-1; a possible D gene is TRBD1 (5 bases). TRBV23-1 is placed among ORFs of uncertain function. The CDR3 is 16 amino acids. The ends were cut back, 0 bases at V and 5 bases at J, with 16 bases in the middle. The chain's CDR3 is CASSQSPAGRGTEAFF. The DNA for the CDR3 is TGCGCCAGCAGTCAATCGCCCGCGGGGAGGGGAACTGAAGCTTTCTTT.

V gene TRBV12-5 combines with J gene TRBJ2-5, with 10 bases aligning to TRBD2. Per germline, CDR1 LGHNT and CDR2 FRNRAP. J gave up 7 bases and V 6 bases, and 8 bases lay outside the gene matches. The CDR3 covers 14 residues. The CDR3 loop is CASGPSGGVGTQYF. The CDR3 DNA reads as TGTGCTAGTGGCCCAAGCGGGGGGGTAGGGACCCAGTACTTC.

The table lists this clone with a few counts. The chain links TRBV2 to TRBJ1-2; D perhaps matches TRBD1 (6 bases). Germline-derived CDR1 and CDR2 are SNHLY and FYNNEI. V lost 2 bases to trimming and J lost 6 bases, with 10 bases between them. The CDR3 consists of 13 residues. The CDR3 DNA sequence: TGTGCCAGCAGTGAACAGGGGAATCATGGCTACACCTTC. It is translated as CASSEQGNHGYTF.

The chain carries TRBV27 and TRBJ2-2, with D unresolved. This CDR3 is built from 13 residues. CDR1 is MNHEY and CDR2 is SMNVEV in the germline V gene (reference sequence). V dropped 2 bases and J dropped 6 bases, with 7 bases sitting between them. CDR3 sequence reads: CASSLVRAGELFF. In nucleotides, the CDR3 is TGTGCCAGCAGTTTAGTAAGAGCCGGGGAGCTGTTTTTT.

Only a few counts were recorded for this clone. This chain links TRBV7-2 with TRBJ2-1; 14 bases fit TRBD2. From germline, CDR1 is SGHTA and CDR2 FQGNSA. The CDR3 extends over 16 amino acids. V lost 3 bases, J lost 4 bases, and 2 bases stayed unmatched. CDR3: CASSLGLAGAYNEQFF. The CDR3 nucleotides read TGTGCCAGCAGCTTGGGACTAGCGGGGGCTTACAATGAGCAGTTCTTC.

This clone was picked up one time. This chain links TRBV4-3 with TRBJ1-1; 7 bases fit TRBD1. The V segment lost 4 bases and the J segment 5 bases; nucleotides outside the gene matches: 4. The CDR3 is 13 residues long. Germline assignment: CDR1 LGHNA and CDR2 YSLEER. The CDR3 DNA follows: TGCGCCAGCAGCCGCGACAGGGTGACTGAAGCTTTCTTT. Protein: CASSRDRVTEAFF.

This clone appeared once. The chain recombines TRBV11-2 with TRBJ1-6; 10 bases are shared with TRBD1. Germline lookup yields CDR1 SGHAT and CDR2 FQNNGV. Trimming removed 1 base from V and 10 bases from J; junction bases left unmatched: 13. The CDR3 runs to 18 residues. In nucleotides, the CDR3 is TGTGCCAGCAGCTTAGGTCCGTTCCGGGACAGGGGAGGATCACCCCTCCACTTT. Amino acids: CASSLGPFRDRGGSPLHF.

This chain joins TRBV11-3 and TRBJ1-3, with D tentatively TRBD1 (5 bases). Germline CDR1 and CDR2: SGHNT and YENEEA. This CDR3 region has 14 residues. Trimming shortened V by 5 bases and J by 3 bases, and 11 bases separated the two germline ends. CDR3 region: CASSLGTDGNTIYF. CDR3 nucleotides: TGTGCCAGCAGCCTAGGGACTGATGGAAACACCATATATTTT.

In DNA, the CDR3 is TGTGCCTGGAGCGCGGGACAGGGCGTCGGCTACACCTTC. Its protein is CAWSAGQGVGYTF. The genes are TRBV30 and TRBJ1-2; 9 bases match TRBD1. The germline gives CDR1 GTSNPN, CDR2 SVGIG (reference sequence). The V segment lost 3 bases and the J segment 8 bases; nucleotides outside the gene matches: 7. CDR3 length: 13 amino acids.

This chain connects TRBV19 to TRBJ1-1; 9 nucleotides line up with TRBD1. V lost 2 bases, J lost 11 bases, and 6 bases stayed unmatched. CDR3 length: 13 amino acids. CDR1 and CDR2 (germline): LNHDA, SQIVND (reference sequence). The CDR3 region has the DNA TGTGCCAGTAGTATAACAGGGGGCGATCAGGCTTTCTTT. Translating gives CASSITGGDQAFF.

The chain joins TRBV6-2 or TRBV6-3 to TRBJ1-5, with D perhaps matching TRBD1 (6 bases). V was shortened by 0 bases and J by 7 bases, with 13 bases between the two germline ends. The germline V gene has CDR1 MNHEY and CDR2 SVGEGT. The CDR3 runs to 15 residues. The CDR3 DNA follows: TGTGCCAGCAGTTACTCGTTCCCCCAGGGGCAGCCCCAGCATTTT. As protein: CASSYSFPQGQPQHF.

The V call is TRBV11-2, the J call TRBJ1-6, with TRBD1 identical over 8 bases. This CDR3 is built from 17 residues. Germline-derived CDR1 and CDR2 are SGHAT and FQNNGV. The J segment lost 0 bases and the V segment lost 4 bases, leaving 5 bases of the junction unmatched. The CDR3 region is CASSSNRGSSYNSPLHF. As DNA, the CDR3 is TGTGCCAGCAGCTCCAACAGGGGGAGCTCCTATAATTCACCCCTCCACTTT.

The J gene is TRBJ2-2, the V gene TRBV5-1, with D possibly matching TRBD2 (6 bases). CDR3 length: 16 amino acids. Deletions cut 4 bases from V and 3 bases from J, with 16 bases between. Germline values: CDR1 SGHRS, CDR2 YFSETQ. The chain's CDR3 is CASSKLARTDTGELFF. The CDR3 DNA is TGCGCCAGCAGCAAGCTAGCGCGCACCGACACCGGGGAGCTGTTTTTT.

The chain has TRBV5-1 and TRBJ2-1; 8 bases line up with TRBD2. From germline, CDR1 is SGHRS and CDR2 YFSETQ. This CDR3 is 15 amino acids long. V shed 4 bases, J shed 8 bases, and the junction held 11 bases outside the gene matches. Here the CDR3 reads CASSAGLGMGHEQFF. The CDR3 nucleotides read TGCGCCAGCAGCGCGGGACTAGGGATGGGACATGAGCAGTTCTTC.

The rearrangement uses TRBV15 and TRBJ2-7, with 7 positions matching TRBD2. Germline CDR1 is LNHNV and CDR2 is YYDKDF (reference sequence). The CDR3 covers 15 residues. Trimming cost V 4 bases and J 1 base; bases outside gene matches: 7. CDR3 sequence reads: CATSNGGFGSYEQYV. The CDR3 nucleotides read TGTGCCACCAGCAACGGGGGGTTTGGGTCCTACGAGCAGTACGTC.

The chain joins TRBV7-6 to TRBJ2-2; 8 bases map to TRBD2. Germline CDR1 and CDR2: SGHVS and FNYEAQ. The CDR3 is 15 residues long. Trimming at V came to 4 bases and at J to 4 bases, leaving 5 bases not matched to a gene. The CDR3 DNA follows: TGTGCCAGCAGCTCCAGCGGGAGCCCCACCGGGGAGCTGTTTTTT. It encodes CASSSSGSPTGELFF.

This clone was observed a single time. This chain joins TRBV18 and TRBJ1-3; the D is unclear. CDR1 and CDR2 (germline): KGHSH, LQKENI. The CDR3 totals 16 residues. V dropped 10 bases and J dropped 2 bases, with 21 bases sitting between them. DNA of the CDR3: TGTGCCACCTACCCTTTTAAACCCTTAACTGGAAACACCATATATTTT. It codes for CATYPFKPLTGNTIYF.

The V and J genes are TRBV6-5 and TRBJ1-1; the D gene is possibly TRBD1 (5 bases). Germline CDR1 is MNHEY and CDR2 is SVGAGI. Deletions cut 0 bases from V and 1 base from J, with 12 bases between. The CDR3 has 16 residues. CDR3 bases: TGTGCCAGCAGTTACTCGACTGGCGGGGGGAACACTGAAGCTTTCTTT. Residues: CASSYSTGGGNTEAFF.

CDR3 residues: CASSRTSGANSYEQYF. In DNA form, the CDR3 reads TGTGCCAGCAGCCGGACTAGCGGGGCCAACTCCTACGAGCAGTACTTC. This rearrangement joins TRBV2 to TRBJ2-7; 12 bases are a match to TRBD2. V shed 6 bases and J 0 bases; nucleotides not matched to a gene: 6. The CDR3 sequence is 16 residues long. Germline CDR1 SNHLY, CDR2 FYNNEI.

This chain uses TRBV19 with TRBJ2-2; 8 bases fit TRBD1. The CDR3 has 15 amino acids. With 6 bases clipped from V and 5 bases from J, the junction kept 8 bases outside the gene matches. Looked up from germline, CDR1 is LNHDA and CDR2 is SQIVND (reference sequence). The CDR3 loop is CASSPGTGMTGELFF. CDR3 DNA sequence: TGTGCCAGTAGCCCGGGGACAGGTATGACCGGGGAGCTGTTTTTT.

This chain joins TRBV21-1 and TRBJ2-1; TRBD2, the table's D call, lacks a check against the DNA. TRBV21-1 is a pseudogene locus. This CDR3 has 17 residues. CDR3 loop: CASSGGTSRGHYNEQFF. CDR3 DNA sequence: TGTGCCAGCAGCGGGGGGACTAGCCGGGGTCACTACAATGAGCAGTTCTTC.

V is TRBV19 and J is TRBJ1-1; 12 nucleotides align to TRBD1. CDR3 length: 21 amino acids. In germline, CDR1 is LNHDA, CDR2 SQIVND (reference sequence). V gave up 3 bases and J gave up 1 base; unmatched junction bases: 18. This CDR3 reads CASSMGPRDRGLSLENTEAFF. The CDR3 DNA is TGTGCCAGTAGTATGGGACCTCGGGACAGGGGGCTGAGTTTAGAGAACACTGAAGCTTTCTTT.